Listed below are T cell receptor beta chains from one sample, sequenced in a study of blood T cell repertoires in COVID-19. Sequencing was performed with immunoSEQ multiplex PCR; in TCRdb, only in-frame clones are kept and a portion is missing. The data contain more than 130,000 clones, about nine tenths of them seen just once; the ten biggest clones take up 10%. Material: peripheral blood. The source is a man in his fifties with active or convalescent COVID-19. The CDR3 runs from the conserved cysteine through the conserved F or W. D genes are given only for firm matches. Not every row has a clone size; where given, it reads once, few, many or a size class.

once	.	TRBJ1-2	TRBV18	TGTGCCAGCTCACCACAAGGGGGAAATGCGGACTATGGCTACACCTTC	CASSPQGGNADYGYTF
.	.	TRBJ1-2	TRBV4-1	TGCGCCAGCAGCCCGTCAGGCTCTTTCTATGGCTACACCTTC	CASSPSGSFYGYTF
.	TRBD2	TRBJ2-3	TRBV5-1	TGCGCCAGCGCCCTCAGGGTTTCCCCTCCCGGGACTAGCCCGGATACGCAGTATTTT	CASALRVSPPGTSPDTQYF
.	.	TRBJ2-1	TRBV27	TGTGCCAGCAGTTTATGGGGCGGTAGCGGAGCCTTCAATGAGCAGTTCTTC	CASSLWGGSGAFNEQFF
.	TRBD2	TRBJ2-7	TRBV6-2/TRBV6-3	TGTGCCAGCAGTTACGCTAGCGGGAGTTACGAGCAGTACTTC	CASSYASGSYEQYF
.	.	TRBJ2-7	TRBV11-2	TGTGCCAGCAGCCCTCAATCCCAGCTGAGGGGGTCGTACTTC	CASSPQSQLRGSYF
.	TRBD1	TRBJ1-6	TRBV7-3	TGTGCCAGCAGCCAGCAGGGGGATAATTCACCCCTCCACTTT	CASSQQGDNSPLHF
.	.	TRBJ2-7	TRBV4-3	TGCGCCAGCAGCCAAGATTACCGGGAAGCCTACGAGCAGTACTTC	CASSQDYREAYEQYF
.	TRBD2	TRBJ2-3	TRBV6-4	TGTGCCAGCAGTGAACAACACGGGAGGGCCGGCGCAGATACGCAGTATTTT	CASSEQHGRAGADTQYF
.	TRBD1	TRBJ1-2	TRBV5-1	TGCGCCAGCAGCCGGGGACAGGGGGCAAGCTATGGCTACACCTTC	CASSRGQGASYGYTF
.	TRBD2	TRBJ2-5	TRBV5-1	TGCGCCAGCAGCGTGCGACTAGCGGGAAGGGAGACCCAGTACTTC	CASSVRLAGRETQYF
.	.	TRBJ2-1	TRBV11-2	TGTGCCAGCAGCGCCGGACTGTCGAGCTCCTACAATGAGCAGTTCTTC	CASSAGLSSSYNEQFF
.	.	TRBJ2-7	TRBV19	TGTGCCAGTAGTATACAGCCAGGCGGAGGCTACGAGCAGTACTTC	CASSIQPGGGYEQYF
.	TRBD2	TRBJ2-1	TRBV29-1	TGCAGCGGGTACCTAGCGGTCAATGAGCAGTTCTTC	CSGYLAVNEQFF
.	.	TRBJ2-2	TRBV29-1	TGCAGCGTTGGAAGGGCCGCCGGAGGCACCGGGGAGCTGTTTTTT	CSVGRAAGGTGELFF
.	.	TRBJ2-1	TRBV11-2	TGTGCCGCCGGCCCAGGGGGGTCCCTACATGAGCAGTTCTTC	CAAGPGGSLHEQFF
.	TRBD1	TRBJ2-2	TRBV18	TGTGCCAGCTCACCACGCGCGGGACAGGGGGCCCCCGGGGAGCTGTTTTTT	CASSPRAGQGAPGELFF
.	TRBD2	TRBJ2-7	TRBV19	TGTGCCAGTAGTTCTGCCCCTAGCGGCCGATACGAGCAGTACTTC	CASSSAPSGRYEQYF